This entry describes one T cell receptor beta chain. Profiling relied on immunoSEQ multiplex PCR, and the TCRdb table lists in-frame clones only, not all of them. The sample lists some 290,000 clones, roughly 83% occurring once. This entry belongs to a study of blood T cell repertoires in COVID-19. Study summary: T cells, B-cell-depleted T cells, or PBMCs supplied cDNA or gDNA.

Trimming took 7 bases from V and 7 from J, leaving 16 bases between them. CDR1 and CDR2 (germline): MNHNY, SVGAGI (reference sequence). The CDR3 contains 13 residues. The chain employs TRBV6-6 and TRBJ1-2, with D possibly matching TRBD1 (5 bases). The TCR comes from a man aged 55 to 70 who had recovered from COVID-19. The sequenced sample was peripheral blood. This CDR3 reads CASTGQGSGGYTF. The CDR3 DNA sequence: TGTGCCAGCACCGGGCAGGGTAGCGGTGGCTACACCTTC.